What follows is one TCR beta chain and its context. The investigators amplified TCR beta CDR3 regions from RNA transcripts. During a first-round RT-PCR of the TCR CDR3, the HTBI primer set was used. TCRdb called the multiplex PCR reads again in MiXCR, with one record for every CDR3 protein. The sample has under 550,000 distinct CDR3 sequences; about 20% are singletons. The sample belongs to a study of T cells in Graves' hyperthyroidism and ophthalmopathy. This sequence was found in a man aged 35 to 55 with Graves' ophthalmopathy. The sample was blood.

CDR3 sequence reads: CSQTGLAGQYNEQFF. The CDR3 DNA reads as TGCAGTCAAACTGGACTAGCGGGACAATACAATGAGCAGTTCTTC. The chain joins TRBV20-1 to TRBJ2-1, with 12 nucleotides matching TRBD2. V lost 8 bases and J lost 4; bases outside the gene matches: 9. The CDR3 sequence is 15 residues long. Germline V lookup: CDR1 DFQATT, CDR2 SNEGSKA (reference sequence).